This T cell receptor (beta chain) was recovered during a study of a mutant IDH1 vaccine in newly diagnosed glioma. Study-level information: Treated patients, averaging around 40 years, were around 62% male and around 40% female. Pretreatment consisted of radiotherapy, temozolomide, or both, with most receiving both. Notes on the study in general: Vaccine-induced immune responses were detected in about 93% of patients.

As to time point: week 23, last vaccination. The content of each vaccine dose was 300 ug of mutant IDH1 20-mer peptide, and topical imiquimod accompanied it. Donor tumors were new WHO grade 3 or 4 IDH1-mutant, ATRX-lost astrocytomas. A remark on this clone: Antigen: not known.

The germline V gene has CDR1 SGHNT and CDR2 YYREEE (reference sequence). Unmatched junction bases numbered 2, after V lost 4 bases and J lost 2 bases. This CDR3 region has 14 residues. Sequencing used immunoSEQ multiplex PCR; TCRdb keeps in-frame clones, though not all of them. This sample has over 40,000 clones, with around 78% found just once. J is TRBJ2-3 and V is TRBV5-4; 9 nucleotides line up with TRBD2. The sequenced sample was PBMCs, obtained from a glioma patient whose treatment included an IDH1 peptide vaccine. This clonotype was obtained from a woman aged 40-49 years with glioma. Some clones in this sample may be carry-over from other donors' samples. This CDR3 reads CASSPGLATDTQYF. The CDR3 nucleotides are TGTGCCAGCAGCCCGGGACTAGCCACAGATACGCAGTATTTT.